A single sample is the source of the 20 T cell receptor beta chains below, sequenced in a study of T cell responses to AZD1222 COVID-19 vaccine. Generated by immunoSEQ multiplex PCR, the TCRdb table keeps only in-frame clones and is missing some. The table records roughly 180,000 clones, approximately 90% of them present only once. The sequencing here drew on peripheral blood, taken 28 days after the second AZD1222 dose. These receptors were collected from an adult who received the AZD1222 COVID-19 vaccine.

The chain recombines TRBV4-2 with TRBJ2-7, with 8 bases aligning to TRBD2. V trimming: 2 bases; J trimming: 6 bases; junction bases outside the gene matches: 12. In germline, CDR1 is LGHNA, CDR2 YNFKEQ. The CDR3 is 16 residues long. The chain's CDR3 is CASSQTALAVRGEQYF. DNA of the CDR3: TGTGCCAGCAGCCAAACGGCACTAGCGGTTCGGGGCGAGCAGTACTTC.

The gene calls are TRBV21-1 and TRBJ2-5. TRBV21-1 corresponds to a pseudogene. This CDR3 has 16 residues. The CDR3 is CASSNPQGGEQETQYF. The CDR3 DNA sequence: TGTGCCAGCAGCAACCCCCAGGGGGGGGAACAAGAGACCCAGTACTTC.

This chain uses TRBV30 with TRBJ2-2; D is perhaps TRBD1 (5 bases). The ends were cut back, 2 bases at V and 1 base at J, with 8 bases in the middle. Germline V gene sequence: CDR1 GTSNPN, CDR2 SVGIG (reference sequence). The CDR3 has 14 amino acids. In nucleotides, the CDR3 is TGTGCCTGGAGTCAGGGCAAGAACACCGGGGAGCTGTTTTTT. Its translation is CAWSQGKNTGELFF.

Only one count was recorded for this clone. The J gene is TRBJ1-2, the V gene TRBV5-1, with D hard to call. Germline CDR1 is SGHRS and CDR2 is YFSETQ. CDR3 length: 13 amino acids. Trimming shortened V by 0 bases and J by 4 bases, and 7 bases separated the two germline ends. CDR3 in DNA: TGCGCCAGCAGCTTGGGGCCCTTCTATGGCTACACCTTC. Encoded protein: CASSLGPFYGYTF.

This clone came up once. The rearrangement uses TRBV10-3 and TRBJ1-3, with unresolved D. The CDR3 spans 14 residues. CDR1 is ENHRY and CDR2 is SYGVKD in the germline V gene. Deletions cut 3 bases from V and 0 bases from J, with 6 bases between. CDR3 loop: CAISDGVSGNTIYF. For the CDR3, the DNA is TGTGCCATCAGTGATGGGGTCTCTGGAAACACCATATATTTT.

The chain has TRBV3-1 (or the pseudogene TRBV3-2) and TRBJ1-3, with 7 bases matching TRBD1. Germline lookup yields CDR1 LGHDT and CDR2 YNNKEL (reference sequence). Trimming removed 3 bases from V and 2 bases from J; junction bases left unmatched: 7. This CDR3 is 16 amino acids long. CDR3 DNA: TGTGCCAGCAGCCAGGACATTACAGGGGCTGGAAACACCATATATTTT. This sequence encodes CASSQDITGAGNTIYF.

V is TRBV7-9 and J is TRBJ1-3; a possible D gene is TRBD1 (6 bases). The CDR3 is 14 amino acids. The V end was cut by 2 bases, the J end by 8 bases, with 13 bases between. Germline CDR1 and CDR2: SEHNR and FQNEAQ (reference sequence). This CDR3 is CASSLSQGADTIYF. The CDR3, as DNA: TGTGCCAGCAGCTTATCACAGGGTGCCGACACCATATATTTT. Supplemented by reference TRBV7-9 and TRBJ1-3, the full variable domain reads DTGVSQNPRHKITKRGQNVTFRCDPISEHNRLYWYRQTLGQGPEFLTYFQNEAQLEKSRLLSDRFSAERPKGSFSTLEIQRTEQGDSAMYLCASSLSQGADTIYFGEGSWLTVV.

The chain couples TRBV7-2 to TRBJ1-6; 11 bases line up with TRBD1. Germline-derived CDR1 and CDR2 are SGHTA and FQGNSA. The CDR3 has 14 amino acids. Trimming took 4 bases from V and 11 from J; bases not matched to a gene: 4. The CDR3 loop is CASSSGTGGPPLHF. CDR3 nucleotides: TGTGCCAGCAGCTCCGGGACAGGGGGGCCACCCCTCCACTTT. The full variable domain, rest sourced from reference TRBV7-2 and TRBJ1-6, is GAGVSQSPSNKVTEKGKDVELRCDPISGHTALYWYRQSLGQGLEFLIYFQGNSAPDKSGLPSDRFSAERTGGSVSTLTIQRTQQEDSAVYLCASSSGTGGPPLHFGNGTRLTVT.

The chain links TRBV19 to TRBJ1-5, with TRBD1 matching 11 bases. CDR3 length equals 16 residues. J lost 6 bases, V lost 3 bases, and 7 bases had no gene match. Germline CDR1 reads LNHDA; CDR2 reads SQIVND (reference sequence). The CDR3: CASSIPGQGEGQPQHF. The DNA for the CDR3 is TGTGCCAGTAGTATCCCGGGACAGGGGGAGGGTCAGCCCCAGCATTTT.

This chain connects TRBV6-1 to TRBJ1-4; no definite D call. The CDR3 runs to 17 residues. The V end lost 0 bases, the J end lost 0 bases, and 11 bases lay between the germline ends. Germline loops: CDR1 MNHNS, CDR2 SASEGT. The CDR3 DNA reads TGTGCCAGCAGTGAAGCGTATTCCCCCGCAACTAATGAAAAACTGTTTTTT. Protein product: CASSEAYSPATNEKLFF.

The rearrangement links TRBV11-3 to TRBJ2-7; the match to TRBD1 covers 10 bases. CDR3 length equals 16 residues. From germline, CDR1 is SGHNT and CDR2 YENEEA. J gave up 5 bases and V 5 bases, and 12 bases lay outside the gene matches. Written as DNA, the CDR3 is TGTGCCAGCAGCCCACTCGACAGGGGGCGCTTGAACGAGCAGTACTTC. Amino acids: CASSPLDRGRLNEQYF. The whole variable domain, filled in from reference TRBV11-3 and TRBJ2-7, reads EAGVVQSPRYKIIEKKQPVAFWCNPISGHNTLYWYLQNLGQGPELLIRYENEEAVDDSQLPKDRFSAERLKGVDSTLKIQPAELGDSAVYLCASSPLDRGRLNEQYFGPGTRLTVT.

A single count supports this clone. The V gene is TRBV5-1, the J gene TRBJ1-3, with D perhaps TRBD1 (6 bases). Trimming cost V 2 bases and J 0 bases, with 12 bases left between them. Germline loops: CDR1 SGHRS, CDR2 YFSETQ. This CDR3 is 16 amino acids long. CDR3 DNA sequence: TGCGCCAGCAGCTTAGCAGGGGCGGCCTCTGGAAACACCATATATTTT. Protein product: CASSLAGAASGNTIYF.

The chain is built from TRBV9 and TRBJ2-3; 13 bases fit TRBD2. Germline CDR1 is SGDLS and CDR2 is YYNGEE. V was pared by 3 bases and J by 5 bases, with 9 bases of the junction left unmatched. The CDR3 runs 17 residues. The CDR3 is CASSGLGLAGVRDTQYF. CDR3 coding DNA: TGTGCCAGCAGCGGCTTAGGACTAGCGGGAGTTAGAGATACGCAGTATTTT. The whole variable domain, remainder taken from reference TRBV9 and TRBJ2-3, is DSGVTQTPKHLITATGQRVTLRCSPRSGDLSVYWYQQSLDQGLQFLIQYYNGEERAKGNILERFSAQQFPDLHSELNLSSLELGDSALYFCASSGLGLAGVRDTQYFGPGTRLTVL.

The rearrangement joins TRBV7-9 to TRBJ1-1, with 7 bases aligning to TRBD1. The CDR3 covers 16 residues. The junction had 16 bases not matched to a gene; V was cut back by 5 bases and J by 7 bases. Germline lookup yields CDR1 SEHNR and CDR2 FQNEAQ (reference sequence). The chain's CDR3 is CASSPVDREESGEAFF. As DNA, the CDR3 is TGTGCCAGCAGCCCCGTTGACAGGGAGGAATCGGGTGAAGCTTTCTTT.

The V gene is TRBV6-6, the J gene TRBJ1-1, with a weak D call TRBD1 (5 bases). The V end was cut by 5 bases, the J end by 9 bases, with 13 bases between. The CDR3 is 12 residues long. Germline V lookup: CDR1 MNHNY, CDR2 SVGAGI (reference sequence). The CDR3 is CASSPRVSQAFF. The CDR3 coding sequence is TGTGCCAGCAGTCCCAGGGTGTCTCAAGCTTTCTTT.

In the case of this clone: Other DNA sequences in the same sample also yield this CDR3. The rearrangement joins TRBV30 to TRBJ1-4; D not resolved. V was cut by 3 bases and J by 7 bases, with 3 bases left in between. The CDR3 has 10 amino acids. Germline V lookup: CDR1 GTSNPN, CDR2 SVGIG (reference sequence). The CDR3 region is CAWSGEKLFF. CDR3 bases: TGTGCCTGGAGCGGTGAAAAACTGTTTTTT.

The chain joins TRBV12-3 or TRBV12-4 to TRBJ2-3, with D possibly being TRBD1 (5 bases). This CDR3 spans 13 amino acids. With 5 bases removed from V and 10 bases from J, the gap between germline ends came to 16 bases. CDR3 residues: CASSLRAPPAQYF. The CDR3 DNA sequence: TGTGCCAGCAGTCTCAGGGCCCCTCCGGCGCAGTATTTT.

The chain couples TRBV30 to TRBJ2-3; D assignment may be TRBD1 or TRBD2 (6 bases each). The CDR3 contains 15 residues. Deletions cut 1 base from V and 3 bases from J, with 14 bases between. The germline gives CDR1 GTSNPN, CDR2 SVGIG (reference sequence). The CDR3: CAWSGGAQITDTQYF. In DNA form, the CDR3 reads TGTGCCTGGAGTGGGGGGGCTCAAATAACAGATACGCAGTATTTT.

The chain uses TRBV5-1 and TRBJ2-1; 10 nucleotides line up with TRBD2. V was pared by 4 bases and J by 0 bases, with 4 bases of the junction left unmatched. This CDR3 has 16 amino acids. Looked up from germline, CDR1 is SGHRS and CDR2 is YFSETQ. The CDR3 bases are TGCGCCAGCAGCCGGACTAGCGGATTCTCCTACAATGAGCAGTTCTTC. It yields the protein CASSRTSGFSYNEQFF.

The chain employs TRBV5-1 and TRBJ1-3; D gene ambiguous. Trimming shortened V by 4 bases and J by 0 bases, and 14 bases separated the two germline ends. This CDR3 spans 16 amino acids. Germline V lookup: CDR1 SGHRS, CDR2 YFSETQ. The CDR3 sequence: CASSPGKGNSGNTIYF. In DNA form, the CDR3 reads TGCGCCAGCAGCCCGGGTAAAGGAAACTCTGGAAACACCATATATTTT.